The clone carrying this T cell receptor beta chain was counted at least ten times. Its antigen remains unidentified. The data were obtained in a study of response to subunit inactivated influenza vaccine. Broader study findings: It was the authors' suggestion that each seasonal influenza vaccination recruits few new T cells.

Trimming cost V 1 base and J 10 bases, with 8 bases left between them. Germline loops: CDR1 DFQATT, CDR2 SNEGSKA (reference sequence). The CDR3 extends over 11 amino acids. TCRdb re-called the RT-PCR reads through MiXCR, storing one row per CDR3 protein. Found here are 650,000 to 800,000 distinct CDR3 sequences, around 14% of them singletons; the top ten hold around 7%. The chain joins TRBV20-1 to TRBJ2-1; D might be TRBD2 (7 bases). Sample: PBMCs from blood, taken about 14 days before vaccination. This TCR derives from a man aged 50 or older who received an inactivated influenza vaccine. The CDR3 region has the DNA TGCAGTGCTAGAGGGGGGGGCGAGCAGTTCTTC. As protein: CSARGGGEQFF.